The T cell receptor (beta chain) described here comes from a study of T cell clonality in common variable immunodeficiency. Study results and caveats: Fewer deletions and N-nucleotide insertions were reportedly seen in common variable immunodeficiency TCR beta sequences. Links between repertoire features and CVID complications were heterogeneity-limited. Compared with healthy controls, CVID subjects showed increased TCRbeta clonality, mostly in about a third. Fewer TCRbeta clones were shared among CVID subjects than controls.

Clones were sequenced by immunoSEQ multiplex PCR, and TCRdb holds only the in-frame ones, with some missing. The sample was found to contain about 39,000 clones, and every one recurs. This CDR3 contains 15 residues. Trimming took 2 bases from V and 3 from J, leaving 12 bases between them. Germline values: CDR1 SGHVS, CDR2 FQNEAQ. This clone was seen ten or more times. Its antigen is unknown. The read falls 3 residues short of the CDR3 end, and the missing part is taken from the germline J gene. This chain connects TRBV7-8 to TRBJ2-3; D may be TRBD1 (5 bases). This sequence originates from a person between 18 and 69 years old in good health. Source material: peripheral blood mononuclear cells. This CDR3 is CASSLSRQRTDTQYF. CDR3 bases read: TGTGCCAGCAGCTTATCGCGACAGAGGACAGATACG.